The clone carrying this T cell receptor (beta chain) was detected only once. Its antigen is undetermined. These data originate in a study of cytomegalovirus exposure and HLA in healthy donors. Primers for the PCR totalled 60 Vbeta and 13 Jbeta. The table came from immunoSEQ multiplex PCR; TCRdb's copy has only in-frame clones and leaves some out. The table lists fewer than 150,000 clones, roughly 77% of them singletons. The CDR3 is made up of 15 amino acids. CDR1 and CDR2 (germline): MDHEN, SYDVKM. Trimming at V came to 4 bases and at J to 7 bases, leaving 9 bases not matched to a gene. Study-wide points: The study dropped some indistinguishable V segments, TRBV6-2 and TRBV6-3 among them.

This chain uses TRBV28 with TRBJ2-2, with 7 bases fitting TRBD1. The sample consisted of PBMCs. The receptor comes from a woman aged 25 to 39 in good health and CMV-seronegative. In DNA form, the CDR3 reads TGTGCCAGCAGTTCCCCTCCTGACAGGGTCGGGGAGCTGTTTTTT. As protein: CASSSPPDRVGELFF.